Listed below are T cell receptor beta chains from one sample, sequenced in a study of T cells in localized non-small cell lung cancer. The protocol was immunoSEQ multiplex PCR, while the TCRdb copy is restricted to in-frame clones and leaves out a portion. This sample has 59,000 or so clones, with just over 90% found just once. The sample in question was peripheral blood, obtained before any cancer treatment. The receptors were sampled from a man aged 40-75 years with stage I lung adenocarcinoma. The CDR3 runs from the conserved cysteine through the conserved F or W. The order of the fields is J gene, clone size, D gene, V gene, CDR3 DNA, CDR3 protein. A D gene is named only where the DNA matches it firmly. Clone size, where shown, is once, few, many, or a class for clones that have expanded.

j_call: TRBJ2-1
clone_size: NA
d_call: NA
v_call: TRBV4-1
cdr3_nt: TGCGCCAGCAGCCAAGAAATCCAAGGGGATGAGCAGTTCTTC
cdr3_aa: CASSQEIQGDEQFF

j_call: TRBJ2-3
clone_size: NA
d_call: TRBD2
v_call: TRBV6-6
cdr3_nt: TGTGCCAGCACCCCCGGACTAGCGGGAGTCACAGATACGCAGTATTTT
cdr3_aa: CASTPGLAGVTDTQYF

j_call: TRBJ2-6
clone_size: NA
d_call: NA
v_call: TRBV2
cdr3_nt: TGTGCCAGCAGTGGGGGACCGACTTCTGGGGCCAACGTCCTGACTTTC
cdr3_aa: CASSGGPTSGANVLTF

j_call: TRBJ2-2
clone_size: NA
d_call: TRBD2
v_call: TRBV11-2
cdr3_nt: TGTGCCAGCAGCCCTAAGAGGGTAGCGGGAGTGGCCGGGGAGCTGTTTTTT
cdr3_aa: CASSPKRVAGVAGELFF

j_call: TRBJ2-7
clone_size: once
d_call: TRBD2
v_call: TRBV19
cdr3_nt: TGTGCCAGTAGTATCGGGTCCGGTCGGGGCGGGAGGGCCTACGAGCAGTACTTC
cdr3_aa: CASSIGSGRGGRAYEQYF

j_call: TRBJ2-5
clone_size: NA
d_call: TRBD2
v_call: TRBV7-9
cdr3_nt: TGTGCCAGCAGCCCCCTGGCGGGACTAGCGGGAGGAGGGCGAGAGACCCAGTACTTC
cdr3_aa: CASSPLAGLAGGGRETQYF

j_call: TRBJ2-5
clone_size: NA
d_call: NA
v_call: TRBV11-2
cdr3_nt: TGTGCCAGCAGCTACCCCGAGAGAGGAGCCCCCGACCAAGAGACCCAGTACTTC
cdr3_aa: CASSYPERGAPDQETQYF

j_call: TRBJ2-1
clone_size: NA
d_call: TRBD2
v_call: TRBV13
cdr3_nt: TGTGCCAGCAGCCTGAGCGGGGGATTATACAATGAGCAGTTCTTC
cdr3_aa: CASSLSGGLYNEQFF

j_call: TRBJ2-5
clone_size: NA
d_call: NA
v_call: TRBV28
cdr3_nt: TGTGCCAGCAATACAGGGTACCAAGAGACCCAGTACTTC
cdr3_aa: CASNTGYQETQYF

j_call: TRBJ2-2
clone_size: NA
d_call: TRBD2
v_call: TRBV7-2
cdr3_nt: TGTGCCAGCAGCCACCAGCGGGAGCCGAACACCGGGGAGCTGTTTTTT
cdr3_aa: CASSHQREPNTGELFF

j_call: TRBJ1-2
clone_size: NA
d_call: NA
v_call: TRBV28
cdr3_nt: TGTGCCAGCAGTTTAAGGGACCTTTATGGCTACACCTTC
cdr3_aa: CASSLRDLYGYTF

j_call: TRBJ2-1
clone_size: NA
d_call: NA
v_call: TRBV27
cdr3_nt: TGTGCCAGCAGCTGGACGGTTCGGAATGAGCAGTTCTTC
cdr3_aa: CASSWTVRNEQFF

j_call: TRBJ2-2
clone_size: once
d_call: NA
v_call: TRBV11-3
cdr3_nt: TGTGCCAGCAGCTTAGTCCCCGGGGAGCTGTTTTTT
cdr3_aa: CASSLVPGELFF

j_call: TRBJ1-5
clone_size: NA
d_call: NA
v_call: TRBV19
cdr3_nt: TGTGCCAGTAGTATCCCGGCCAGTGCTAGCAATCAGCCCCAGCATTTT
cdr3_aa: CASSIPASASNQPQHF

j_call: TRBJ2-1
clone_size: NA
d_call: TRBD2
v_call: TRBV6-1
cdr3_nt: TGTGCCAGCGTTCTCGCGGGAGGGGGTGAGCAGTTCTTC
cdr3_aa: CASVLAGGGEQFF

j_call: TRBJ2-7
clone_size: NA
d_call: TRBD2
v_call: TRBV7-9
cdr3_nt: TGTGCCAGCAGCTCTCTAGCGGGAGGGACCTACGAGCAGTACTTC
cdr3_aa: CASSSLAGGTYEQYF

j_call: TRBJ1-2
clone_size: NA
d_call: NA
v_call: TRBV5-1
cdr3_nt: TGCGCCAGCAGCTTGGTTGGAGGGGACTATGGCTACACCTTC
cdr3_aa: CASSLVGGDYGYTF

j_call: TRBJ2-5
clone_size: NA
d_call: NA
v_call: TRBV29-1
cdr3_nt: TGCAGCGTCGCCCTCCCGGGTACGGAGACCCAGTACTTC
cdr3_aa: CSVALPGTETQYF

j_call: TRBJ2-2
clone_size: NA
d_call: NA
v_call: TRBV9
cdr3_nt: TGTGCCAGCAGCGTAGATAGAACCGGGGAGCTGTTTTTT
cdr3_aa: CASSVDRTGELFF

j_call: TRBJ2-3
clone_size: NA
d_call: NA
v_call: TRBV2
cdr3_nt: TGTGCCAGCAGTGAATCGGAGGGTACAGATACGCAGTATTTT
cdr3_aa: CASSESEGTDTQYF

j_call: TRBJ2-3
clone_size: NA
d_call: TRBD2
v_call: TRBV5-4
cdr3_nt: TGTGCCAGCAGCCAACCTAGGGGTAGCGGGAACACAGATACGCAGTATTTT
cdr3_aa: CASSQPRGSGNTDTQYF

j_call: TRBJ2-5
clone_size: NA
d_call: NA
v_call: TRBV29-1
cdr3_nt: TGCAGCGTTCGGGCTTCTCAAGAGACCCAGTACTTC
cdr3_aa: CSVRASQETQYF

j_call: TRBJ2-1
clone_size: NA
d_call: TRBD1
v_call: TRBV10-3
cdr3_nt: TGTGCCGCTGAGGGGGCTTACAAGGACAATGAGCAGTTCTTC
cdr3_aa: CAAEGAYKDNEQFF

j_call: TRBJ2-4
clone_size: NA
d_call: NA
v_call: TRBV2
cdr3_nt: TGTGCCAGCATTGGTGAAAACATTCAGTACTTC
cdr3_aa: CASIGENIQYF

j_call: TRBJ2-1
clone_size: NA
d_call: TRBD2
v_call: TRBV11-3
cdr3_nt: TGTGCCAGCAGCCACCAAATAGCGGGACGGGAGCAGTTCTTC
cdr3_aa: CASSHQIAGREQFF

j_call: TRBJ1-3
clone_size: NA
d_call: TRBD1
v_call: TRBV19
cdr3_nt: TGTGCCAGTAGTACTAGACAGGGATGGAACACCATATATTTT
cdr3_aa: CASSTRQGWNTIYF

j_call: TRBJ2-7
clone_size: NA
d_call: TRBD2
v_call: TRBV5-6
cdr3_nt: TGTGCCAGCAGCCCCGCTAAACTAGCGGGAGGACCGTGGGAGCAGTACTTC
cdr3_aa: CASSPAKLAGGPWEQYF

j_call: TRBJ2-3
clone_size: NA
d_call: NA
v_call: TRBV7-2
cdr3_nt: TGTGCCAGCAGCTTAGAAACAGGTGGAGATACGCAGTATTTT
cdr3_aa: CASSLETGGDTQYF

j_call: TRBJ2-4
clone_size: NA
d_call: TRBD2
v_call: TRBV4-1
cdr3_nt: TGCGCCAGCAGCCAAGGTACAGCGGGATCTGGAAACATTCAGTACTTC
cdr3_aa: CASSQGTAGSGNIQYF

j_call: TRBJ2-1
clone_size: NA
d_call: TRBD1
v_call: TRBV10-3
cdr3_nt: TGTGCCATCAGGGGACAGGAGGGGAATGAGCAGTTCTTC
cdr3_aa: CAIRGQEGNEQFF

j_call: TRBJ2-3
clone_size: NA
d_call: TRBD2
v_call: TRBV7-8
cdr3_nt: TGTGCCAGCAGCTTAGCGCGGGGGGGTTTAAGCACAGATACGCAGTATTTT
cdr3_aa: CASSLARGGLSTDTQYF

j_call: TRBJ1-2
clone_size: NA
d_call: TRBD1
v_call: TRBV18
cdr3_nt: TGTGCCAGCTCACCGCCTTTTCAGGGGGTTGGCTATGGCTACACCTTC
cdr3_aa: CASSPPFQGVGYGYTF